The 29 T cell receptor beta chains below were found in one sample sequenced in a study of blood T cell repertoires in COVID-19. This table comes from immunoSEQ multiplex PCR, and its TCRdb copy is limited to in-frame clones, with some not included. The sample records tens of thousands of clones, 85% to 90% being singletons. Material for sequencing was peripheral blood. Receptors originate from a man in his fifties or sixties with active COVID-19.

This clone occurred once. One end of the junction is discordant with germline, which a read error may explain. This sequence joins TRBV2 and TRBJ2-1; tentatively, D is TRBD2 (7 bases). The CDR3 covers 15 residues. The germline V gene has CDR1 SNHLY and CDR2 FYNNEI. The CDR3 loop reads CASSEGGGSYNEQFF. CDR3 DNA: TGTGCCAGCAGCGAAGGGGGGGGCTCCTACAATGAGCAGTTCTTC.

The V and J genes are TRBV19 and TRBJ2-3; 9 bases are a match to TRBD2. V gave up 1 base and J gave up 6 bases; unmatched junction bases: 2. The germline V gene has CDR1 LNHDA and CDR2 SQIVND (reference sequence). This CDR3 has 14 amino acids. The CDR3 region is CASSIGTSADTQYF. In nucleotides, the CDR3 is TGTGCCAGTAGTATAGGGACTAGCGCCGATACGCAGTATTTT.

The chain couples TRBV4-1 to TRBJ1-1; D is unclear. This CDR3 spans 18 amino acids. The germline V gene has CDR1 MGHRA and CDR2 YSYEKL. V lost 2 bases and J 1 base, leaving 20 bases between the germline ends. The CDR3 protein is CASSQWSGVTPPNTEAFF. CDR3 nucleotide sequence: TGCGCCAGCAGCCAATGGTCCGGGGTAACGCCACCGAACACTGAAGCTTTCTTT.

This clone was seen only a few times. The genes are TRBV19 and TRBJ1-5; D perhaps matches TRBD1 (5 bases). V was pared by 6 bases and J by 4 bases, with 10 bases between. The CDR3 has 13 amino acids. The V gene's germline CDR1 is LNHDA and CDR2 SQIVND (reference sequence). The CDR3 spells CASRRGRNQPQHF. CDR3 nucleotide sequence: TGTGCCAGTAGAAGGGGAAGGAATCAGCCCCAGCATTTT.

CDR3 coding DNA: TGTGCCAGTAGTATAGCCAACCTACAGGGGAGTGAGCAGTTCTTC. Translation: CASSIANLQGSEQFF. The V call is TRBV19, the J call TRBJ2-1; 7 bases fit TRBD1. Germline V CDR1 and CDR2: LNHDA, SQIVND (reference sequence). V was pared by 1 base and J by 9 bases, with 9 bases of the junction left unmatched. The CDR3 sequence is 15 residues long.

This rearrangement joins TRBV5-6 to TRBJ1-1, with D perhaps TRBD1 (5 bases). Deletions cut 5 bases from V and 1 base from J, with 12 bases between. CDR1 and CDR2 (germline): SGHDT, YYEEEE. CDR3 length: 14 residues. The CDR3, as DNA: TGTGCCAGCAGTATGATGACAGCGAACACTGAAGCTTTCTTT. Translated, it gives CASSMMTANTEAFF.

The chain carries TRBV5-4 and TRBJ2-7; 8 positions match TRBD2. This CDR3 has 17 amino acids. Trimming cost V 0 bases and J 3 bases; bases outside gene matches: 11. Per germline, CDR1 SGHNT and CDR2 YYREEE (reference sequence). This CDR3 is CASSLGRERGFSYEQYF. Here the CDR3 DNA reads TGTGCCAGCAGCTTGGGCCGGGAGCGGGGGTTTAGCTACGAGCAGTACTTC.

The chain uses TRBV4-1 and TRBJ1-3; no firm D call. This CDR3 comprises 15 residues. From germline, CDR1 is MGHRA and CDR2 YSYEKL. V was cut by 0 bases and J by 2 bases, with 8 bases left in between. CDR3 residues: CASSQEYGPGNTIYF. The CDR3, as DNA: TGCGCCAGCAGCCAAGAGTATGGCCCTGGAAACACCATATATTTT.

This clone was seen once. V gene TRBV5-4 combines with J gene TRBJ2-5, with D hard to call. The CDR3 is 12 amino acids. Trimming shortened V by 0 bases and J by 5 bases, and 5 bases separated the two germline ends. Germline values: CDR1 SGHNT, CDR2 YYREEE (reference sequence). The CDR3 DNA reads as TGTGCCAGCAGCTTGGGTCGGGAGACCCAGTACTTC. It translates to CASSLGRETQYF.

The rearrangement joins TRBV28 to TRBJ1-5; a weak D match, TRBD1 (6 bases). Germline CDR1 MDHEN, CDR2 SYDVKM. The CDR3 length is 14 residues. Trimming left V 3 bases short and J 7 bases short, with 13 bases between. For the CDR3, the DNA is TGTGCCAGCAGTTTTACGACAGGAAACCAGCCCCAGCATTTT. Its translation is CASSFTTGNQPQHF.

This clone has only one observation. V is TRBV7-3 and J is TRBJ1-1; no clear D. This CDR3 region has 15 residues. Germline V gene data show CDR1 as SGHTA and CDR2 as FQGTGA. The V end lost 0 bases, the J end lost 3 bases, and 11 bases lay between the germline ends. CDR3 loop: CASSLTPAGYTEAFF. For the CDR3, the DNA is TGTGCCAGCAGCTTAACGCCGGCGGGGTACACTGAAGCTTTCTTT.

In this sample, this clone turned up once. The rearrangement uses TRBV11-2 and TRBJ2-7; 7 bases align to TRBD2. J was trimmed by 2 bases and V by 3 bases; bases with no gene match: 1. The CDR3 loop spans 13 amino acids. From germline, CDR1 is SGHAT and CDR2 FQNNGV. CDR3 DNA sequence: TGTGCCAGCAGCTTGAGCGGGGCCTACGAGCAGTACTTC. This codes for CASSLSGAYEQYF.

CDR3 sequence: CASSIGGRLSEQYF. Here the CDR3 DNA reads TGTGCCAGTAGTATCGGCGGGAGGCTCTCCGAGCAGTACTTC. The chain has TRBV19 and TRBJ2-7; 8 bases map to TRBD2. Per germline, CDR1 LNHDA and CDR2 SQIVND (reference sequence). The V and J ends lost 3 bases and 6 bases, in that order; junction bases with no gene match: 7. The CDR3 is 14 residues long.

V usage is TRBV15 and J usage is TRBJ2-7; 9 bases match TRBD1. Germline lookup yields CDR1 LNHNV and CDR2 YYDKDF (reference sequence). V was pared by 1 base and J by 2 bases, with 3 bases of the junction left unmatched. The CDR3 runs 15 residues. CDR3 region: CATSRVRDRAYEQYF. CDR3 nucleotide sequence: TGTGCCACCAGCAGAGTCCGGGACAGGGCCTACGAGCAGTACTTC.

This clone was seen only once. The CDR3 loop reads CASSQDPQASTDTQYF. The CDR3 DNA sequence: TGTGCCAGCAGCCAAGATCCCCAGGCTAGCACAGATACGCAGTATTTT. The gene calls are TRBV3-1 (or the pseudogene TRBV3-2) and TRBJ2-3; no clear D gene. CDR1 is LGHDT, CDR2 YNNKEL, per germline (reference sequence). CDR3 length: 16 residues. The V and J ends lost 0 bases and 0 bases respectively, with 10 bases between them.

The V call is TRBV19, the J call TRBJ2-3; a weak D match, TRBD2 (6 bases). The CDR3 runs 15 residues. Germline V gene lookup returns CDR1 LNHDA and CDR2 SQIVND (reference sequence). The V end was cut by 3 bases, the J end by 1 base, with 11 bases between. Here the CDR3 DNA reads TGTGCCAGTAGTATGTACGGAGGGGGCACAGATACGCAGTATTTT. Protein product: CASSMYGGGTDTQYF.

The rearrangement links TRBV27 to TRBJ1-2; 7 bases match TRBD1. The CDR3 has 14 amino acids. Germline CDR1 reads MNHEY; CDR2 reads SMNVEV (reference sequence). The trim removed 3 bases at V and 3 bases at J, leaving 4 bases unmatched. The CDR3 DNA reads as TGTGCCAGCAGTTTGACAGGGCCCTACTATGGCTACACCTTC. Protein sequence: CASSLTGPYYGYTF.

The chain has TRBV6-2 or TRBV6-3 and TRBJ1-1; TRBD1 might be the D (5 bases). The CDR3 spans 13 residues. Trimming took off 4 bases at V and 5 bases at J, with 11 bases between the two ends. CDR1 and CDR2 (germline): MNHEY, SVGEGT. Here the CDR3 reads CASSWGGRTEAFF. The CDR3 DNA reads as TGTGCCAGCAGTTGGGGGGGTCGGACTGAAGCTTTCTTT.

The chain uses TRBV19 and TRBJ2-3, with 7 nucleotides matching TRBD1. There are 14 residues in the CDR3. Germline V CDR1 and CDR2: LNHDA, SQIVND (reference sequence). The junction had 4 bases not matched to a gene; V was cut back by 3 bases and J by 4 bases. The CDR3 reads CASSIGQGADTQYF. CDR3 nucleotide sequence: TGTGCCAGTAGTATTGGGCAGGGGGCAGATACGCAGTATTTT.

In its sample, this clone was seen a few times. The V call is TRBV7-9, the J call TRBJ1-2; 8 bases are a match to TRBD1. The CDR3 runs 15 residues. Germline-derived CDR1 and CDR2 are SEHNR and FQNEAQ (reference sequence). The trim removed 1 base at V and 4 bases at J, leaving 5 bases unmatched. The CDR3 sequence: CASSLEAQGVYGYTF. The CDR3 DNA reads as TGTGCCAGCAGCTTAGAGGCACAGGGGGTCTATGGCTACACCTTC.

To note about this clone: Other nucleotide sequences in the sample specify the same CDR3. This chain links TRBV7-3 with TRBJ1-6; 8 bases match TRBD1. The germline V gene has CDR1 SGHTA and CDR2 FQGTGA. The CDR3 sequence is 15 residues long. After removal of 5 bases from V and 10 bases from J, the junction contained 10 bases not matched to a gene. The CDR3 nucleotides read TGTGCCAGCAGCGCGCTAGGACAGGGAGGCTCACCCCTCCACTTT. Protein: CASSALGQGGSPLHF. The full variable domain, in which reference TRBV7-3 and TRBJ1-6 provide the parts outside the CDR3, is GAGVSQTPSNKVTEKGKYVELRCDPISGHTALYWYRQSLGQGPEFLIYFQGTGAADDSGLPNDRFFAVRPEGSVSTLKIQRTERGDSAVYLCASSALGQGGSPLHFGNGTRLTVT.

The chain combines TRBV27 with TRBJ2-6; no firm D call. The CDR3 loop spans 13 amino acids. Trimming stripped 8 bases from V and 2 bases from J, with 7 bases between. Germline CDR1 is MNHEY and CDR2 is SMNVEV (reference sequence). This chain's CDR3 is CASRPAGANVLTF. CDR3 coding DNA: TGTGCCAGCCGTCCCGCTGGGGCCAACGTCCTGACTTTC. Full variable domain (missing parts from reference TRBV27 and TRBJ2-6): EAQVTQNPRYLITVTGKKLTVTCSQNMNHEYMSWYRQDPGLGLRQIYYSMNVEVTDKGDVPEGYKVSRKEKRNFPLILESPSPNQTSLYFCASRPAGANVLTFGAGSRLTVL.

In DNA form, the CDR3 reads TGTGCCAGCAGCCCCAGCGGGAGGGAGTCCGGGGAGCTGTTTTTT. Translation: CASSPSGRESGELFF. The rearrangement joins TRBV9 to TRBJ2-2, with 10 positions matching TRBD2. Per the germline V gene, CDR1 is SGDLS and CDR2 is YYNGEE. The CDR3 consists of 15 residues. V shed 4 bases, J shed 6 bases, and the junction held 6 bases outside the gene matches.

The rearrangement links TRBV19 to TRBJ2-7; tentatively, D is TRBD2 (6 bases). The CDR3 totals 15 residues. With 2 bases removed from V and 6 bases from J, the gap between germline ends came to 17 bases. CDR1 LNHDA and CDR2 SQIVND come from the germline V gene (reference sequence). The DNA for the CDR3 is TGTGCCAGTAGTATACAAGGCGGGGCCCCATCCGAGCAGTACTTC. Protein product: CASSIQGGAPSEQYF.

The J gene is TRBJ2-1, the V gene TRBV29-1, with TRBD1 as a possible D gene (5 bases). Germline CDR1 SQVTM, CDR2 ANQGSEA. The CDR3 is made up of 14 amino acids. Trimming removed 7 bases from V and 0 bases from J, with 13 bases in between. The CDR3 here is CSGAQVNSYNEQFF. CDR3 nucleotide sequence: TGCAGCGGTGCACAGGTCAACTCCTACAATGAGCAGTTCTTC.

This chain connects TRBV5-1 to TRBJ2-7, with 7 bases lining up with TRBD1. This CDR3 is built from 15 residues. The germline CDR1 and CDR2 sequences are SGHRS and YFSETQ. With V trimmed by 0 bases and J by 2 bases, 5 bases remained unmatched. The DNA of the CDR3 is TGCGCCAGCAGCTTGGTAAGGGACAGAACCTACGAGCAGTACTTC. It specifies CASSLVRDRTYEQYF.

V is TRBV14 and J is TRBJ2-7; 10 nucleotides align to TRBD2. CDR1 is SGHDN, CDR2 FVKESK, per germline. The length of the CDR3 is 15 residues. V lost 5 bases, J lost 2 bases, and 6 bases stayed unmatched. CDR3 residues: CASSMRLAGPYEQYF. In DNA form, the CDR3 reads TGTGCCAGCAGCATGAGACTAGCGGGCCCCTACGAGCAGTACTTC.

This clone has only a few counts. V is TRBV7-3 and J is TRBJ2-2; no definite D call. V was clipped by 5 bases and J by 6 bases, with 7 bases between them. The CDR3 runs to 12 residues. Germline CDR1 SGHTA, CDR2 FQGTGA. CDR3 DNA sequence: TGTGCCAGCAGCCCCGGTTCCGGGGAGCTGTTTTTT. Its protein is CASSPGSGELFF.

J is TRBJ2-1 and V is TRBV11-2, with a possible D match to TRBD2 (6 bases). Trimming took off 7 bases at V and 2 bases at J, with 21 bases between the two ends. Germline V gene sequence: CDR1 SGHAT, CDR2 FQNNGV. The CDR3 runs 17 residues. DNA for the CDR3: TGTGCCAGCACCTTGGGTATGAGGGAGGTTCCCTACAATGAGCAGTTCTTC. It translates to CASTLGMREVPYNEQFF. Using reference TRBV11-2 and TRBJ2-1 for the parts outside the CDR3, the full variable domain is EAGVAQSPRYKIIEKRQSVAFWCNPISGHATLYWYQQILGQGPKLLIQFQNNGVVDDSQLPKDRFSAERLKGVDSTLKIQPAKLEDSAVYLCASTLGMREVPYNEQFFGPGTRLTVL.